These 24 T cell receptor beta chains originate from one sample sequenced in a study of CD8 T cells in Susac syndrome. RNA in amounts of about 0.5 to 1 ug was reverse transcribed with random hexamers. TCRdb re-called the immunoSEQ multiplex PCR reads with MiXCR, one entry per CDR3 protein. The sample carries 300,000 or so distinct CDR3 sequences, just over 90% recorded once. Sequencing was performed on CD4+ T cells from PBMCs. These receptors came from a human donor with multiple sclerosis.

This chain uses TRBV12-5 with TRBJ2-1, with 9 bases identical to TRBD1. The CDR3 sequence is 17 residues long. Per germline, CDR1 LGHNT and CDR2 FRNRAP. V lost 5 bases to trimming and J lost 0 bases; unmatched junction nucleotides: 8. CDR3 residues: CASGPGTGFSSYNEQFF. CDR3 nucleotide sequence: TGTGCTAGTGGTCCTGGGACAGGGTTTAGCTCCTACAATGAGCAGTTCTTC. The whole variable domain, filled in from reference TRBV12-5 and TRBJ2-1, reads DARVTQTPRHKVTEMGQEVTMRCQPILGHNTVFWYRQTMMQGLELLAYFRNRAPLDDSGMPKDRFSAEMPDATLATLKIQPSEPRDSAVYFCASGPGTGFSSYNEQFFGPGTRLTVL.

This clonotype came up once. The chain joins TRBV3-1 to TRBJ1-2; maybe TRBD1 (5 bases). The CDR3 length is 12 residues. V lost 1 base and J 8 bases, leaving 8 bases between the germline ends. Per germline, CDR1 LGHDT and CDR2 YNNKEL (reference sequence). DNA for the CDR3: TGTGCCAGCAGCCAAGTAGACAGCGGCTACACCTTC. This translates into CASSQVDSGYTF.

This sequence joins TRBV18 and TRBJ2-3; TRBD1 is a possible D gene (6 bases). From germline, CDR1 is KGHSH and CDR2 LQKENI. Trimming pared 3 bases from V and 5 bases from J, leaving 12 bases between. The length of the CDR3 is 14 residues. CDR3 sequence reads: CASSPTGTGDTQYF. CDR3 in DNA: TGTGCCAGCTCACCTACAGGGACGGGAGATACGCAGTATTTT.

The chain carries TRBV12-3 or TRBV12-4 and TRBJ2-5; TRBD1 agrees at 9 bases. The CDR3 covers 15 residues. V trimming: 6 bases; J trimming: 3 bases; junction bases outside the gene matches: 8. The CDR3 region has the DNA TGTGCCAGCAGGGGAGGGACAGGGACTAAAGAGACCCAGTACTTC. Its protein product is CASRGGTGTKETQYF.

The rearrangement uses TRBV4-3 and TRBJ1-1; the D gene is possibly TRBD1 (6 bases). Germline CDR1 and CDR2: LGHNA and YSLEER. The CDR3 sequence is 16 residues long. With 1 base removed from V and 3 bases from J, the gap between germline ends came to 15 bases. CDR3 region: CASSQVTTGTDTEAFF. The DNA for the CDR3 is TGCGCCAGCAGCCAAGTGACTACAGGGACTGACACTGAAGCTTTCTTT.

This chain joins TRBV19 and TRBJ2-2, with D perhaps given as TRBD1 or TRBD2 (6 bases each). The CDR3 spans 16 residues. The germline V and J ends were trimmed by 5 bases and 7 bases, with 20 bases remaining between them. Germline loops: CDR1 LNHDA, CDR2 SQIVND (reference sequence). This CDR3 reads CASSPVPGAVGGELFF. The CDR3 DNA reads TGTGCCAGTAGTCCGGTCCCGGGGGCTGTTGGCGGGGAGCTGTTTTTT.

The CDR3 here is CSVGVTSGNEQFF. The CDR3 nucleotides are TGCAGCGTTGGCGTGACTAGCGGAAATGAGCAGTTCTTC. This chain uses TRBV29-1 with TRBJ2-1; the match to TRBD2 covers 9 bases. CDR3 length equals 13 residues. V lost 4 bases and J lost 7; bases outside the gene matches: 5. Germline V lookup: CDR1 SQVTM, CDR2 ANQGSEA.

J is TRBJ2-7 and V is TRBV19; the match to TRBD1 covers 8 bases. This CDR3 is 16 amino acids long. Germline trimming cut 3 bases from V and 0 bases from J; bases unmatched to any gene: 7. Germline V gene sequence: CDR1 LNHDA, CDR2 SQIVND (reference sequence). The CDR3 DNA reads TGTGCCAGTAGTATTGGGCGGGACAGGACCTCCTACGAGCAGTACTTC. This translates into CASSIGRDRTSYEQYF.

This clonotype was observed a single time. This sequence joins TRBV19 and TRBJ2-1; D uncertain. The V end lost 7 bases, the J end lost 2 bases, and 9 bases lay between the germline ends. In germline, CDR1 is LNHDA, CDR2 SQIVND (reference sequence). This CDR3 has 13 residues. The CDR3 protein is CASTSPPYNEQFF. CDR3 in DNA: TGTGCCAGTACCTCCCCCCCCTACAATGAGCAGTTCTTC. Looking up the rest from reference TRBV19 and TRBJ2-1 gives the full variable domain: DGGITQSPKYLFRKEGQNVTLSCEQNLNHDAMYWYRQDPGQGLRLIYYSQIVNDFQKGDIAEGYSVSREKKESFPLTVTSAQKNPTAFYLCASTSPPYNEQFFGPGTRLTVL.

The chain carries TRBV7-3 and TRBJ2-2, with TRBD1 matching over 7 bases. The V gene's germline CDR1 is SGHTA and CDR2 FQGTGA. J was trimmed by 5 bases and V by 5 bases; bases with no gene match: 11. The length of the CDR3 is 16 residues. CDR3 in amino acids: CASSLGVGGRTGELFF. In DNA, the CDR3 is TGTGCCAGCAGCCTGGGAGTAGGGGGCCGGACCGGGGAGCTGTTTTTT.

The rearrangement uses TRBV12-3 or TRBV12-4 and TRBJ1-1, with D perhaps TRBD1 (5 bases). The CDR3 has 13 amino acids. Trimming removed 2 bases at V and 5 bases at J, with 9 bases between. The CDR3 is CASSLLGATEAFF. The CDR3 DNA follows: TGTGCCAGCAGTTTACTAGGGGCAACTGAAGCTTTCTTT.

The chain combines TRBV30 with TRBJ1-2; 11 nucleotides match TRBD1. This CDR3 is built from 14 residues. The germline V gene encodes CDR1 GTSNPN and CDR2 SVGIG (reference sequence). The J segment lost 4 bases and the V segment lost 6 bases, leaving 7 bases of the junction unmatched. CDR3 bases: TGTGCCTGCCCCAGGACAGGGGGCCTCTATGGCTACACCTTC. This translates into CACPRTGGLYGYTF.

The chain employs TRBV29-1 and TRBJ1-1; D unresolved. Trimming removed 3 bases at V and 1 base at J, with 9 bases between. The CDR3 has 13 amino acids. Germline V gene lookup returns CDR1 SQVTM and CDR2 ANQGSEA. This chain's CDR3 is CSVDLHKNTEAFF. The CDR3 coding sequence is TGCAGCGTTGATCTACACAAGAACACTGAAGCTTTCTTT.

This sequence joins TRBV12-3 or TRBV12-4 and TRBJ2-1; 13 bases agree with TRBD2. The J segment lost 6 bases and the V segment lost 6 bases, leaving 2 bases of the junction unmatched. The CDR3 extends over 14 amino acids. The CDR3 sequence is CASSRTSGSNEQFF. As DNA, the CDR3 is TGTGCCAGCAGCCGGACTAGCGGGAGCAATGAGCAGTTCTTC.

This clonotype appeared once. The genes are TRBV7-9 and TRBJ2-1; TRBD2 agrees at 11 bases. CDR1 and CDR2 from the germline V gene are SEHNR and FQNEAQ (reference sequence). The CDR3 loop spans 15 amino acids. Trimming at V came to 5 bases and at J to 8 bases, leaving 8 bases not matched to a gene. CDR3 protein: CASSRTSGPPYEQFF. CDR3 sequence (DNA): TGTGCCAGCAGCCGGACTAGCGGGCCGCCTTATGAGCAGTTCTTC.

The chain couples TRBV15 to TRBJ2-1, with 8 nucleotides matching TRBD1. The CDR3 runs 15 residues. Germline V gives CDR1 LNHNV, CDR2 YYDKDF (reference sequence). After removal of 3 bases from V and 0 bases from J, the junction contained 1 base not matched to a gene. CDR3 sequence: CATSSGQGSYNEQFF. The DNA for the CDR3 is TGTGCCACCAGCAGCGGACAGGGCTCCTACAATGAGCAGTTCTTC.

The V gene is TRBV12-3 or TRBV12-4, the J gene TRBJ2-7, with a tentative D call TRBD1 (6 bases). The length of the CDR3 is 14 residues. The V gene lost 4 bases and the J gene lost 1 base, with 11 bases spanning the gap. The CDR3 reads CASSSTGHSYEQYF. As DNA, the CDR3 is TGTGCCAGCAGTTCCACAGGGCATTCCTACGAGCAGTACTTC.

This chain uses TRBV7-2 with TRBJ2-7; D might be TRBD1 (7 bases). Trimming shortened V by 5 bases and J by 1 base, and 15 bases separated the two germline ends. Per the germline V gene, CDR1 is SGHTA and CDR2 is FQGNSA. The CDR3 contains 15 residues. The CDR3 sequence: CASSRGGDSSYEQYF. DNA for the CDR3: TGTGCCAGCAGCCGGGGCGGGGACAGTTCCTACGAGCAGTACTTC.

V gene TRBV6-6 combines with J gene TRBJ1-2; D not resolved. The germline CDR1 and CDR2 sequences are MNHNY and SVGAGI (reference sequence). The length of the CDR3 is 12 residues. V lost 4 bases, J lost 7 bases, and 10 bases lay in between. The CDR3 DNA reads as TGTGCCAGCAGTTCACAGACTTCTGGCTACACCTTC. It encodes CASSSQTSGYTF.

The chain employs TRBV7-8 and TRBJ1-1, with D unresolved. The CDR3 has 16 residues. Trimming pared 1 base from V and 0 bases from J, leaving 12 bases between. CDR1 SGHVS and CDR2 FQNEAQ come from the germline V gene. The CDR3 DNA sequence: TGTGCCAGCAGCTTAGAATCCCCAGGCGTGAACACTGAAGCTTTCTTT. Translating it yields CASSLESPGVNTEAFF.

CDR3 DNA sequence: TGCGCCAGCAGCTTGGGACAGCTCGGGGATGGCTACACCTTC. This codes for CASSLGQLGDGYTF. This rearrangement joins TRBV5-1 to TRBJ1-2; a weak D match, TRBD1 (5 bases). Germline assignment: CDR1 SGHRS and CDR2 YFSETQ. The CDR3 contains 14 residues. V lost 0 bases, J lost 6 bases, and 12 bases lay in between.

CDR3 bases: TGTGCCAGTATCTCGGAGACCCAGTACTTC. It is translated as CASISETQYF. The chain has TRBV19 and TRBJ2-5; D is uncertain. Germline-derived CDR1 and CDR2 are LNHDA and SQIVND (reference sequence). Trimming pared 7 bases from V and 5 bases from J, leaving 5 bases between. The CDR3 loop spans 10 amino acids.

The gene calls are TRBV24-1 and TRBJ1-1, with no clear D. CDR1 is KGHDR and CDR2 is SFDVKD in the germline V gene. V lost 3 bases and J 0 bases, leaving 7 bases between the germline ends. This CDR3 is 14 amino acids long. The CDR3 loop reads CATSDGRVNTEAFF. CDR3 DNA: TGTGCCACCAGTGATGGGAGGGTGAACACTGAAGCTTTCTTT.

The V and J genes are TRBV19 and TRBJ2-7; D unresolved. Germline V gene lookup returns CDR1 LNHDA and CDR2 SQIVND (reference sequence). The CDR3 consists of 15 residues. The V end lost 0 bases, the J end lost 6 bases, and 15 bases lay between the germline ends. The CDR3 nucleotides read TGTGCCAGTAGTATAGACGGCACCCCCAGCCTCGAGCAGTACTTC. Amino acids: CASSIDGTPSLEQYF.